These T cell receptor beta chains were read from a single sample in a study of molecular identifiers for immune sequencing clone quantification. TCRdb analysed the PCR reads with MiXCR anew, one entry per CDR3 protein. Of just under 650,000 distinct CDR3 sequences listed, 20% are singletons. The source material was naive CD8+ T cells from blood, with Jurkat cell RNA spiked in. The receptors here all came from a human donor in good health. Some libraries in this study had Jurkat cell RNA spiked in. CDR3s leave out the opening cysteine and the closing phenylalanine or tryptophan.

V gene	CDR3 protein
TRBV6-1	ASSEAEALPHYEQY
TRBV2	ASMGLEKGWVREY
TRBV30	AWSATHRNEQF
TRBV30	AWQTIGGAAYEQY
TRBV7-9	ASRTGTEFNEQF
TRBV4-1	ASSVQDYTGELF
TRBV21-1	ASSLRDKSANQPQH
TRBV20-1	SARERGLNTGEQF
TRBV2	ATLLRGGETQY
TRBV27	ASSFTGFGYEQY
TRBV25-1	ASTPLAGVRKGQF
TRBV5-1	ASSWTRPEGSVDTQY
TRBV14	ASSQTGSGDEKLF
TRBV30	AWEQGIGEKLF
TRBV3-1	ASSQEGLAGYEQY